This T cell receptor (beta chain) was recorded in a study of shared clonotypes between healthy human individuals. With V trimmed by 3 bases and J by 5 bases, 8 bases remained unmatched. The CDR3 spans 14 residues. Germline CDR1 SQVTM, CDR2 ANQGSEA. Concerning this clone itself: What it recognizes is unknown.

As defined, naive CD8 cells were CD45RO-negative and positively selected for CCR7, with terminally differentiated effector memory CD45RA+ cells excluded. HIV-negative, healthy adults without recent acute infections or vaccinations were the donors. Study-level findings and limits: It was only blood that was sampled, and tissue repertoires likely differ. Generation probabilities of non-shared clonotypes were lower (relative to those shared by all four donors).

The assay ran at deep level. Assay used: immunoSEQ multiplex PCR; TCRdb lists only in-frame clones, some missing. This table has more than 2 million clones, about 95% appearing once. The rearrangement joins TRBV29-1 to TRBJ2-5; TRBD2 aligns across 8 bases. This sequence was found in a man younger than 35 in good health. Sequenced sample: naive CD8+ T cells sorted from blood. CDR3 nucleotides: TGCAGCGTTGATGCCCGGGAGGGCCGGGAGACCCAGTACTTC. Translating gives CSVDAREGRETQYF.